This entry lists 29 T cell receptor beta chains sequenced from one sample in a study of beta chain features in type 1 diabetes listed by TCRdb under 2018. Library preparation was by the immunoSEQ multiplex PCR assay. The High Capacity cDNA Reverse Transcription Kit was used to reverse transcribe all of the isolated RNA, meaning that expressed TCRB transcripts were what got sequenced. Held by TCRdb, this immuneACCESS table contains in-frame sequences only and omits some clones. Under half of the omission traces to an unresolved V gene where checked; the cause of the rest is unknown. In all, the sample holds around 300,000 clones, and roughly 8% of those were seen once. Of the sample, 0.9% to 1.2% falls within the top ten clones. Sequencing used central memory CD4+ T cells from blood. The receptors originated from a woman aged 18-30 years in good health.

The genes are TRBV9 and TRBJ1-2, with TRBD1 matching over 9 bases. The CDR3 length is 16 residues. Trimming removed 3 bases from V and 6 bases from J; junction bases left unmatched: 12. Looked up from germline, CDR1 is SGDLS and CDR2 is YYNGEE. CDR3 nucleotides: TGTGCCAGCAGCGCAACGGGGACAGGGAGGTTCGATGGCTACACCTTC. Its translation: CASSATGTGRFDGYTF.

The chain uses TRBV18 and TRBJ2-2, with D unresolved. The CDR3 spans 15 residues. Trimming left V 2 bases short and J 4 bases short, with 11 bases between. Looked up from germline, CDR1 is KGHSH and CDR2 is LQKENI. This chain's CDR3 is CASSPTIDSTGELFF. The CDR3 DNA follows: TGTGCCAGCTCACCAACAATTGATAGCACCGGGGAGCTGTTTTTT. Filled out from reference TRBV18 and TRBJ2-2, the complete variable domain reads NAGVMQNPRHLVRRRGQEARLRCSPMKGHSHVYWYRQLPEEGLKFMVYLQKENIIDESGMPKERFSAEFPKEGPSILRIQQVVRGDSAAYFCASSPTIDSTGELFFGEGSRLTVL.

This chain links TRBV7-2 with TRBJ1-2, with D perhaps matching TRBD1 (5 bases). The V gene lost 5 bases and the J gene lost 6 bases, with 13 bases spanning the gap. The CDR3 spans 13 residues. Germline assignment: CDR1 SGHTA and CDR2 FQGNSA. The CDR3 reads CASSPSREDGYTF. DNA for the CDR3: TGTGCCAGCAGCCCATCCAGGGAGGATGGCTACACCTTC.

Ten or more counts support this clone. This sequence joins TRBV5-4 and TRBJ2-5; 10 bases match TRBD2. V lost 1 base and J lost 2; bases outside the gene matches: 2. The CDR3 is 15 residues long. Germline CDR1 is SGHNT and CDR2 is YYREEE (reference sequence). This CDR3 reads CASSLKLAGQETQYF. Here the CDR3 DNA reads TGTGCCAGCAGCTTGAAACTAGCGGGGCAAGAGACCCAGTACTTC.

The CDR3, as DNA: TGCGCCAGCAGCTTGTTGGGACAGGGGGTGGGAGAGACCCAGTACTTC. This encodes CASSLLGQGVGETQYF. The V and J genes are TRBV5-1 and TRBJ2-5; 11 positions match TRBD1. Per germline, CDR1 SGHRS and CDR2 YFSETQ. V dropped 1 base and J dropped 4; count of bases not matched to a gene: 6. The length of the CDR3 is 16 residues.

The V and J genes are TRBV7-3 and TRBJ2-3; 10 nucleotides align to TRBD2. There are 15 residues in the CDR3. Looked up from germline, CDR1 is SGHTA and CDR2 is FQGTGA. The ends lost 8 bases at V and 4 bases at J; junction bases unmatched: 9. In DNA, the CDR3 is TGTGCCAGCGGCGATAGCGGGGGGTTCGCAGATACGCAGTATTTT. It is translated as CASGDSGGFADTQYF.

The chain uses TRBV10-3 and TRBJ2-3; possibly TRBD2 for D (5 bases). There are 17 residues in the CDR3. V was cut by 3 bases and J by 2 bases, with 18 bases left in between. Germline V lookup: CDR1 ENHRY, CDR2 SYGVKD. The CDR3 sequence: CAISDPHGGESTDTQYF. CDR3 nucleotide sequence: TGTGCCATCAGTGACCCGCATGGTGGGGAGTCCACAGATACGCAGTATTTT.

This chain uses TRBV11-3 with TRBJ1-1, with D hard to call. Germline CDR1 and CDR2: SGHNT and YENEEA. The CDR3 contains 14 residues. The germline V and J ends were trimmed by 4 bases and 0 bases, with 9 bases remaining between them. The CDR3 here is CASSSRGMNTEAFF. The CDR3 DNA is TGTGCCAGCAGCTCCCGCGGGATGAACACTGAAGCTTTCTTT.

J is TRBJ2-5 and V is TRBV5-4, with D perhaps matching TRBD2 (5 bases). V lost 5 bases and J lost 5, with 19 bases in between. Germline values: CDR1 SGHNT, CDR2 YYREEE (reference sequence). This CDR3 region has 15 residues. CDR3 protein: CASRVGTSGTETQYF. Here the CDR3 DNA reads TGTGCCAGCAGAGTGGGCACGAGCGGTACGGAGACCCAGTACTTC.

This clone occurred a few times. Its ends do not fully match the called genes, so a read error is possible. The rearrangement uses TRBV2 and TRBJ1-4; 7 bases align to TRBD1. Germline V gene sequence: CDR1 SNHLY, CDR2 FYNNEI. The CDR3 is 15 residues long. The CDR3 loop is CASSEDRARNEKLFF. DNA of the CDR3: TGTGCCAGCAGCGAAGACAGGGCTCGGAATGAAAAACTGTTTTTT.

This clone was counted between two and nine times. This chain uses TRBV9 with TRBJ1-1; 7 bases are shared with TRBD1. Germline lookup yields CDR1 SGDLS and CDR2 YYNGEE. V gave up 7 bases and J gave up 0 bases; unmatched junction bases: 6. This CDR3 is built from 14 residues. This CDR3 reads CASGGGTVNTEAFF. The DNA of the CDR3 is TGTGCCAGCGGGGGCGGGACAGTGAACACTGAAGCTTTCTTT.

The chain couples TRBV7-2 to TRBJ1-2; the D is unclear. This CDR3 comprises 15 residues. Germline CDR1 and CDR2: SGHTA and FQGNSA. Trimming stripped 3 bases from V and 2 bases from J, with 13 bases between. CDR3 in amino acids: CASSFSSQKNYGYTF. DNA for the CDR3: TGTGCCAGCAGCTTTTCGAGTCAAAAGAACTATGGCTACACCTTC.

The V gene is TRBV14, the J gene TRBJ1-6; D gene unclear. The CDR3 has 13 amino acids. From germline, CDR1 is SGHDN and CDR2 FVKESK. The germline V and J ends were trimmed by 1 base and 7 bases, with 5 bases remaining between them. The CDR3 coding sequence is TGTGCCAGCAGCCAAGTGCCCAATTCACCCCTCCACTTT. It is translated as CASSQVPNSPLHF. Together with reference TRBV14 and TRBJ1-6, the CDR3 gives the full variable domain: EAGVTQFPSHSVIEKGQTVTLRCDPISGHDNLYWYRRVMGKEIKFLLHFVKESKQDESGMPNNRFLAERTGGTYSTLKVQPAELEDSGVYFCASSQVPNSPLHFGNGTRLTVT.

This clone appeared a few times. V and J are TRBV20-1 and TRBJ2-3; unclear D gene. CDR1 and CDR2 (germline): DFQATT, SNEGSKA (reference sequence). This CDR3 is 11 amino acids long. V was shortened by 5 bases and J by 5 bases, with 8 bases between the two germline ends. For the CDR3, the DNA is TGCAGTGCTTTCTCGGGAGATACGCAGTATTTT. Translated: CSAFSGDTQYF.

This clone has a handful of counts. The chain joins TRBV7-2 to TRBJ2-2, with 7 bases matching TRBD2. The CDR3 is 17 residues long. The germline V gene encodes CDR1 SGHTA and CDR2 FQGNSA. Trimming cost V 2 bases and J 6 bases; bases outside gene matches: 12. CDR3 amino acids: CASSLKFGSREAGELFF. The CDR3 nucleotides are TGTGCCAGCAGCTTAAAGTTTGGGTCCCGGGAGGCCGGGGAGCTGTTTTTT. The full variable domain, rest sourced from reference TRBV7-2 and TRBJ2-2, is GAGVSQSPSNKVTEKGKDVELRCDPISGHTALYWYRQSLGQGLEFLIYFQGNSAPDKSGLPSDRFSAERTGGSVSTLTIQRTQQEDSAVYLCASSLKFGSREAGELFFGEGSRLTVL.

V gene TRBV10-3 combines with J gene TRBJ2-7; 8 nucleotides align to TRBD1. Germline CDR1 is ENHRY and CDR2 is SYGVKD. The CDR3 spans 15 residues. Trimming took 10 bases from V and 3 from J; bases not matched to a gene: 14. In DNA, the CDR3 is TGTGCCAGCAGCCGGACAGGGTCCGCGCGCTACGAGCAGTACGTC. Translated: CASSRTGSARYEQYV.

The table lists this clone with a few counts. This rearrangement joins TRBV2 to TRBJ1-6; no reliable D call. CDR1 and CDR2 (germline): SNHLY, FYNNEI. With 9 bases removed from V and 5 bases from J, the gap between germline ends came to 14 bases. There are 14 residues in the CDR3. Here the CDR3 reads CASVPRKDNSPLHF. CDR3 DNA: TGTGCCAGTGTTCCCAGAAAAGATAATTCACCCCTCCACTTT.

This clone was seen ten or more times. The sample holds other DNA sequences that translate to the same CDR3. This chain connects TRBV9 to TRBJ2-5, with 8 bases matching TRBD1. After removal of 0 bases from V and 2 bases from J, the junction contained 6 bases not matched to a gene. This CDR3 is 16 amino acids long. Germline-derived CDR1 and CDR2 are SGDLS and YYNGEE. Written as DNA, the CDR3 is TGTGCCAGCAGCGTAGGAGCAGGGGGCGGTCAAGAGACCCAGTACTTC. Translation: CASSVGAGGGQETQYF.

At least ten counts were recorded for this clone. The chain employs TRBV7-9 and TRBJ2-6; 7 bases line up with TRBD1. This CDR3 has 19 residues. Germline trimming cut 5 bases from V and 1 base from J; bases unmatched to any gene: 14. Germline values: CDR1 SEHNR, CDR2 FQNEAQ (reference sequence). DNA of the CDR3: TGTGCCAGCAGCGTGGGACAGTTCCTTGTCGCGTCTGGGGCCAACGTCCTGACTTTC. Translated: CASSVGQFLVASGANVLTF.

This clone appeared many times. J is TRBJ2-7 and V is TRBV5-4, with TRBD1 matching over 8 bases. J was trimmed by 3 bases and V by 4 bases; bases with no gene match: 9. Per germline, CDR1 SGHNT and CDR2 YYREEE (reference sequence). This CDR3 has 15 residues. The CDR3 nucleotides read TGTGCCAGCAGCATGGACAGGGAGTGGAGCTACGAGCAGTACGTC. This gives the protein CASSMDREWSYEQYV.

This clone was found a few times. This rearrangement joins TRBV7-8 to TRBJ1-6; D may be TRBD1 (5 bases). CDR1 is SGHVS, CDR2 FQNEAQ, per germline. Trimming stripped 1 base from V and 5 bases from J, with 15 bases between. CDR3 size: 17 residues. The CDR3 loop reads CASSLGEMGRHNSPLHF. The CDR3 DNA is TGTGCCAGCAGCTTAGGGGAGATGGGACGCCATAATTCACCCCTCCACTTT.

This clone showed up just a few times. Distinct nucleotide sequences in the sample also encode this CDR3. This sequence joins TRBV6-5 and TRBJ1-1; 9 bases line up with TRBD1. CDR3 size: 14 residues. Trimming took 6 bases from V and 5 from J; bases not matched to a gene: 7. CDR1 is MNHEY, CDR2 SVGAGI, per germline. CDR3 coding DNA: TGTGCCAGCAGCCCGGGACAGGGATTAACTGAAGCTTTCTTT. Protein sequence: CASSPGQGLTEAFF.

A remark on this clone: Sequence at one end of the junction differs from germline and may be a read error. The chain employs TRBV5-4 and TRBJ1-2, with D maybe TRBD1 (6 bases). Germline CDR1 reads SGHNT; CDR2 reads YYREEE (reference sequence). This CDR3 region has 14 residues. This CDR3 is CASRLDRRAYGYTF. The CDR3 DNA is TGTGCCAGCAGGTTGGACAGACGTGCCTATGGCTACACCTTC.

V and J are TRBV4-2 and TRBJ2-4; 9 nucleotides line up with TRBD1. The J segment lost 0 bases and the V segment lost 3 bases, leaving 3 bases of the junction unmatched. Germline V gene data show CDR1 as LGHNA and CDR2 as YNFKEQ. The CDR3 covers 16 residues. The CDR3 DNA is TGTGCCAGCAGCCAGGACAGGGGTATAGCCAAAAACATTCAGTACTTC. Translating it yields CASSQDRGIAKNIQYF.

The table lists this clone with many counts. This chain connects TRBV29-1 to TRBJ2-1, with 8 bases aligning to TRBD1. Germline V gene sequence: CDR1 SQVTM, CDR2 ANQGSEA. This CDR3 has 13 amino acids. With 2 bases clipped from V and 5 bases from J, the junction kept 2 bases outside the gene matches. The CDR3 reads CSVEKDRDNEQFF. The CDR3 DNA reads TGCAGCGTTGAAAAGGACAGGGACAATGAGCAGTTCTTC.

CDR3 sequence (DNA): TGTGCCAGCAGTGGGGTACGGCAGTCCGGGGAGCTGTTTTTT. Translation: CASSGVRQSGELFF. The V and J genes are TRBV2 and TRBJ2-2; D gene unclear. Germline V CDR1 and CDR2: SNHLY, FYNNEI. V was pared by 4 bases and J by 6 bases, with 12 bases between. The CDR3 runs to 14 residues.

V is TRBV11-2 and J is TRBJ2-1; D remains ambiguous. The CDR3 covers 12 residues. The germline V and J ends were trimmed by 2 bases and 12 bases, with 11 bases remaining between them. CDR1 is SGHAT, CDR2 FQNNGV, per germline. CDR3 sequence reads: CASSLKVQGQFF. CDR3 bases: TGTGCCAGCAGCTTAAAGGTTCAAGGGCAGTTCTTC.

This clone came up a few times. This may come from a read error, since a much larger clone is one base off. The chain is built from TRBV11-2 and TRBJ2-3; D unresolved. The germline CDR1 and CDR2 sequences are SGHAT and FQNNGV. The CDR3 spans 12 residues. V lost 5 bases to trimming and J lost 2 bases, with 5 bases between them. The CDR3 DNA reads TGTGCCAGCAGCCTTTACACAGATACGCAGTATTTT. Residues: CASSLYTDTQYF.

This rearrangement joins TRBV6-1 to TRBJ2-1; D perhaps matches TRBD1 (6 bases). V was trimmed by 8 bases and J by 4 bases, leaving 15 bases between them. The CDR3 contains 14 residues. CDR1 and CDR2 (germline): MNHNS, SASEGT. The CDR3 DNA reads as TGTGCCAGCCACGGACAGACAGTGTACAATGAGCAGTTCTTC. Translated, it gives CASHGQTVYNEQFF.